The present TCR beta chain was sequenced within a study of T cells after yellow fever vaccination. Whole-study context: Preparing low-cell-number fractions relied on SMART-Seq v4 Ultra Low Input. Study conclusions and caveats: FACS-sorted repertoires might harbor abundant contaminating clonotypes from the bulk population.

There are 17 residues in the CDR3. Trimming took 0 bases from V and 7 from J, leaving 22 bases between them. Germline V gene lookup returns CDR1 SGHRS and CDR2 YFSETQ. As for this clonotype: Its antigen is still unknown.

TCRdb fed the 5' RACE reads into MiXCR, producing one record per CDR3 protein. The sample carries 450,000 to 550,000 distinct CDR3 sequences, roughly 22% recorded once. This clonotype was obtained from a man between 18 and 35 years old who received the YFV17D yellow fever vaccine. Specimen: PBMCs, collected approximately 20 days after the first yellow fever vaccination. The rearrangement joins TRBV5-1 to TRBJ2-5; D is possibly TRBD1 (7 bases). This chain's CDR3 is CASSLALWGDSFGTQYF. The DNA for the CDR3 is TGCGCCAGCAGCTTGGCCTTGTGGGGGGACAGTTTTGGGACCCAGTACTTC.